The 3 T cell receptor beta chains in this list originate from one sample, sequenced in a study of neoadjuvant anti-PD-1 for oral cavity cancer. The table came from immunoSEQ multiplex PCR; TCRdb's copy has only in-frame clones and leaves some out. The sample yields 75,000 or so clones, 84% seen once. The sequenced sample was PBMCs, obtained before nivolumab (anti-PD-1) treatment. Every receptor here comes from a person aged 35 to 85 with oral cavity squamous cell carcinoma.

J is TRBJ2-7 and V is TRBV5-1; D gene uncertain. Trimming removed 4 bases at V and 3 bases at J, with 11 bases between. Germline V gives CDR1 SGHRS, CDR2 YFSETQ. This CDR3 region has 13 residues. The DNA for the CDR3 is TGCGCCAGCAGCCTGGACCTTCTCTACGAGCAGTACTTC. This codes for CASSLDLLYEQYF.

The chain's CDR3 is CASIDRTGGEKLFF. DNA of the CDR3: TGTGCCAGCATTGACAGGACCGGGGGTGAAAAACTGTTTTTT. The chain is built from TRBV2 and TRBJ1-4; perhaps TRBD1 as D (6 bases). CDR1 and CDR2 from the germline V gene are SNHLY and FYNNEI. Trimming pared 7 bases from V and 7 bases from J, leaving 16 bases between. The CDR3 is 14 residues long.

V is TRBV4-1 and J is TRBJ2-7; D is unresolved. V was shortened by 0 bases and J by 3 bases, with 9 bases between the two germline ends. The CDR3 extends over 14 amino acids. The germline V gene has CDR1 MGHRA and CDR2 YSYEKL. The chain's CDR3 is CASSQEQIRYEQYF. CDR3 in DNA: TGCGCCAGCAGCCAAGAACAGATCCGCTACGAGCAGTACTTC.